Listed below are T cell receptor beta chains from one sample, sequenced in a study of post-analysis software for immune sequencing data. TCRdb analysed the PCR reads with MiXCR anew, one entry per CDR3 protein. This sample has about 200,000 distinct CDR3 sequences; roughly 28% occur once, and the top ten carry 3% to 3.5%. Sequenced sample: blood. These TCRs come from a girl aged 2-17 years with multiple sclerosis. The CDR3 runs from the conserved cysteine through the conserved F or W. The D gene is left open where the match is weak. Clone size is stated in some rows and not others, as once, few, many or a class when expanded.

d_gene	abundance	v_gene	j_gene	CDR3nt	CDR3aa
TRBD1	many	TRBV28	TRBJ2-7	TGTGCCAGCAGTCCAATTGGGACAGGGGGGTCCTACGAGCAGTACTTC	CASSPIGTGGSYEQYF
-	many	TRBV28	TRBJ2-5	TGTGCCAGCAGAGCCAGGAGGCGTCCAGAGACCCAGTACTTC	CASRARRRPETQYF
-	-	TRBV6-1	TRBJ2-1	TGTGCCAGCAGTGAAAGAATAGGGGTTACATACAATGAGCAGTTCTTC	CASSERIGVTYNEQFF
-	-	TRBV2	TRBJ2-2	TGTGCCAGCAGGCTACTGGACTTCGCGAACACCGGGGAGCTGTTTTTT	CASRLLDFANTGELFF
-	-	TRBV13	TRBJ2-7	TGTGCCAGCAGCTCCATCCGCGAGGGACTCCTACCCTACTACTACGAGCAGTACTTC	CASSSIREGLLPYYYEQYF
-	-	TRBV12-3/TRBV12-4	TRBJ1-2	TGTGCCAGCACTCTGTCGGGGCGGACTAACTATGGCTACACCTTC	CASTLSGRTNYGYTF
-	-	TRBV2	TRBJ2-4	TGTGCCAGCGGGGACGGGAGAGCCAAAAACATTCAGTACTTC	CASGDGRAKNIQYF
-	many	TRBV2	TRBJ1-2	TGTGCCAGCAGCCAAGCTAACTATGGCTACACCTTC	CASSQANYGYTF
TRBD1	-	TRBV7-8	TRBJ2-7	TGTGCCAGCAGCACAACGACAGGGGTGTTGAACGAGCAGTACTTC	CASSTTTGVLNEQYF
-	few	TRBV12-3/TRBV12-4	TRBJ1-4	TGTGCCAGCACCATTACATCGGGGCACGTTCGAGAAAAACTGTTTTTT	CASTITSGHVREKLFF
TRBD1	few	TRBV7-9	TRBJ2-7	TGTGCCAGCAGCCAGAAGGACAGGGGACCCTCCTACGAGCAGTACTTC	CASSQKDRGPSYEQYF
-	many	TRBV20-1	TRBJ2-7	TGCAGTGCTAGTCAGTTGGTTTTGGGACCCGAGCAGTACTTC	CSASQLVLGPEQYF
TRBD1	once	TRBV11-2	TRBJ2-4	TGTGCCAGCAACATCGCTGGACAGGGAGACATTCAGTACTTC	CASNIAGQGDIQYF
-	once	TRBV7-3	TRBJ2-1	TGTGCCAGCAGCCCCAATCTTTTAGCCCCATACAATGAGCAGTTCTTC	CASSPNLLAPYNEQFF
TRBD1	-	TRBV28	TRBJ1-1	TGTGCCAGCAGTCCCAGGACAGGATCCACTGAAGCTTTCTTT	CASSPRTGSTEAFF